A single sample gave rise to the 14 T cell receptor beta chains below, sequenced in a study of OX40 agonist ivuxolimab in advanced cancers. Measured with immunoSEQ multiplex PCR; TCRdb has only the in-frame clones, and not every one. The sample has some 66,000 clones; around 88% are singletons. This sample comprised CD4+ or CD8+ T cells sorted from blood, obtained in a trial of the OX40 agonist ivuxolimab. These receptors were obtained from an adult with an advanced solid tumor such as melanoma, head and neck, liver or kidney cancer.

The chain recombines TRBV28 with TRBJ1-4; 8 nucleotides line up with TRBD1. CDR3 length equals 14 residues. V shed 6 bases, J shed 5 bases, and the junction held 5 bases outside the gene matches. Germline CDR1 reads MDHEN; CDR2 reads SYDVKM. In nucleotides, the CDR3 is TGTGCCAGCAGGCCAGGGGGCGGGAATGAAAAACTGTTTTTT. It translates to CASRPGGGNEKLFF. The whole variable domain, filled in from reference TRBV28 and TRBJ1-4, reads DVKVTQSSRYLVKRTGEKVFLECVQDMDHENMFWYRQDPGLGLRLIYFSYDVKMKEKGDIPEGYSVSREKKERFSLILESASTNQTSMYLCASRPGGGNEKLFFGSGTQLSVL.

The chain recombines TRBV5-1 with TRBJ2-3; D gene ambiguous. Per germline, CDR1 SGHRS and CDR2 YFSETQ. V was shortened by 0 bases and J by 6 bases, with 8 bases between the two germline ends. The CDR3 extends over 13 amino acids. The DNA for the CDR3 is TGCGCCAGCAGCTTGGCCTTCAAGGATACGCAGTATTTT. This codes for CASSLAFKDTQYF.

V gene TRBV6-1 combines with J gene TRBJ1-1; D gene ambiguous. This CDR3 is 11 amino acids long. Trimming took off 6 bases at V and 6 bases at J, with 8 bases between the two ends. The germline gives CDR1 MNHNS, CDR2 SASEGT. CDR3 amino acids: CASRGRAEAFF. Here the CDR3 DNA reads TGTGCCAGCAGAGGTAGAGCTGAAGCTTTCTTT.

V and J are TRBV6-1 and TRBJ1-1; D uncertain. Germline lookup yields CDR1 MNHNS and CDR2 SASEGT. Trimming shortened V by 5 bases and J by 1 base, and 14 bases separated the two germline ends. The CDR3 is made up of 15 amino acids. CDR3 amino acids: CASSQMRLTNTEAFF. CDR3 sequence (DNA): TGTGCCAGCAGTCAAATGAGACTCACGAACACTGAAGCTTTCTTT.

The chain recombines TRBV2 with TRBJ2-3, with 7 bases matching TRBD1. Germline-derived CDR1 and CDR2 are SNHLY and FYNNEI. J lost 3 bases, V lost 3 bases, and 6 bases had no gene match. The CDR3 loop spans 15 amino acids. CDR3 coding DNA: TGTGCCAGCAGTGAGACAGGGATGAGGACAGATACGCAGTATTTT. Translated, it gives CASSETGMRTDTQYF.

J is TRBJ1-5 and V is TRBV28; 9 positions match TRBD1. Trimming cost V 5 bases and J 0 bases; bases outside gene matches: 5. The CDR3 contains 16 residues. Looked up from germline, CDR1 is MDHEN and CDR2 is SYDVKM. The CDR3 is CASSPRTGVSNQPQHF. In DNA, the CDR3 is TGTGCCAGCAGTCCCCGGACAGGGGTTAGCAATCAGCCCCAGCATTTT.

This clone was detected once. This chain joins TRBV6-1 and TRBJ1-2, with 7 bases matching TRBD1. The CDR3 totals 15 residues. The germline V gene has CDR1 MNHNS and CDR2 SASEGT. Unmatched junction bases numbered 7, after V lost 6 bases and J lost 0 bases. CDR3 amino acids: CASRAGTETNYGYTF. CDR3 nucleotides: TGTGCCAGCAGGGCCGGGACAGAGACTAACTATGGCTACACCTTC.

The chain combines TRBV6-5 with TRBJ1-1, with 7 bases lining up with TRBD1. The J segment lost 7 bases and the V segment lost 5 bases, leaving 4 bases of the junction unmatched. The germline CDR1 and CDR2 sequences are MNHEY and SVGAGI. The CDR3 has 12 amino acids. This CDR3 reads CASSRQGGEAFF. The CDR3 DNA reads TGTGCCAGCAGTAGACAGGGAGGTGAAGCTTTCTTT.

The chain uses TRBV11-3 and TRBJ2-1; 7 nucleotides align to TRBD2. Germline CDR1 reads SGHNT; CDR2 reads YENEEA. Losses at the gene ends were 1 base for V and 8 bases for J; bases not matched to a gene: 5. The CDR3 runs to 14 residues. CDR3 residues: CASSLGRGVYEQFF. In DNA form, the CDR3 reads TGTGCCAGCAGCTTAGGACGGGGGGTCTATGAGCAGTTCTTC.

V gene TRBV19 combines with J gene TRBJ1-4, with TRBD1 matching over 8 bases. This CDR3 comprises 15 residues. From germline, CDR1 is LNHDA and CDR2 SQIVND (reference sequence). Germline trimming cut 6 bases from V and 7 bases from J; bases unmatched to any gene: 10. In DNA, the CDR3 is TGTGCCAGTAGGGACGGACAGGGCTTTTCTGAAAAACTGTTTTTT. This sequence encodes CASRDGQGFSEKLFF.

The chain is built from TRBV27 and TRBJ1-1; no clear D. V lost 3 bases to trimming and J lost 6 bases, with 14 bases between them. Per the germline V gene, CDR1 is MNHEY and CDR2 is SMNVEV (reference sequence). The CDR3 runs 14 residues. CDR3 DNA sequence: TGTGCCAGCAGTTTTGGAGGGAGGACGGCTGAAGCTTTCTTT. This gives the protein CASSFGGRTAEAFF.

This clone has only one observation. The CDR3 nucleotides read TGCAGCGTGGGACAGGGTGGTAACGAGCAGTACTTC. Translation: CSVGQGGNEQYF. This chain links TRBV29-1 with TRBJ2-7; 9 nucleotides agree with TRBD1. Germline CDR1 SQVTM, CDR2 ANQGSEA. The CDR3 runs 12 residues. After removal of 6 bases from V and 5 bases from J, the junction contained 5 bases not matched to a gene.

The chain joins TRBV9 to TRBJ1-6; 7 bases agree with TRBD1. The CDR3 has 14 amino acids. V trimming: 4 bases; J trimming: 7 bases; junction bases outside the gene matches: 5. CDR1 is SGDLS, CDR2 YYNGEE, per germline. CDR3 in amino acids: CASSLTGTNSPLHF. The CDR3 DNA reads TGTGCCAGCAGCCTGACAGGGACAAATTCACCCCTCCACTTT.

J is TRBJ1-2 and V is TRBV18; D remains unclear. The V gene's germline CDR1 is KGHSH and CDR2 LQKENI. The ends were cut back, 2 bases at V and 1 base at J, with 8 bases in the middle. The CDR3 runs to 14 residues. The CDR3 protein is CASSPETHNYGYTF. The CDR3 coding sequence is TGTGCCAGCTCACCAGAGACACATAACTATGGCTACACCTTC.